The 2 T cell receptor beta chains listed next were all sequenced from one sample in a study of blood T cell repertoires in COVID-19 (dated by TCRdb to about 2020). The library was prepared using the immunoSEQ multiplex PCR assay. TCRdb provides this immuneACCESS table in a form limited to in-frame rearrangements. Some clones are lacking; in checked studies, under half of them reflect an unresolved V gene, and why the rest are absent is not known. The sample table shows 100,000 to 120,000 clones, and roughly 85% are seen once. The ten top clones hold roughly 4.9% of the sample. Sequencing was performed on peripheral blood. The receptors originated from a human donor in a cohort sampled during active COVID-19.

The chain carries TRBV18 and TRBJ1-2, with a possible D match to TRBD1 (5 bases). Between the trimmed V and J ends, which lost 3 bases and 6 bases, there was a span of 20 bases. The germline CDR1 and CDR2 sequences are KGHSH and LQKENI. This CDR3 region has 16 residues. The CDR3 sequence: CASSPTLEGLGDGYTF. CDR3 nucleotide sequence: TGTGCCAGCTCACCGACCTTGGAGGGGCTTGGGGATGGCTACACCTTC.

The rearrangement uses TRBV27 and TRBJ2-4, with 10 positions matching TRBD1. Trimming cost V 2 bases and J 6 bases; bases outside gene matches: 1. The CDR3 has 14 amino acids. Germline lookup yields CDR1 MNHEY and CDR2 SMNVEV (reference sequence). This CDR3 reads CASSLGTGVNIQYF. For the CDR3, the DNA is TGTGCCAGCAGTTTAGGGACAGGGGTAAACATTCAGTACTTC.